The rows below give T cell receptor beta chains drawn from one sample of a study of T cells in localized non-small cell lung cancer. The data were produced by immunoSEQ multiplex PCR, yet TCRdb's version contains in-frame clones alone and is incomplete. The sample shows around 79,000 clones, roughly 80% of them seen only once. Sequenced here: PBMCs, sampled before any cancer treatment. The receptors derive from a man aged 40 to 75 with stage II squamous cell lung carcinoma. CDR3s include the opening cysteine and the closing phenylalanine or tryptophan. Each record gives: D gene, J gene, V gene, CDR3 DNA, CDR3 protein. The D gene is left open where the match is weak.

TRBD2 TRBJ2-2 TRBV29-1 TGCAGCGTTGTGGGGGGGACCGGGGAGCTGTTTTTT CSVVGGTGELFF
TRBD1 TRBJ1-5 TRBV15 TGTGCCACCAGCAGAGGGACAGGGAAGGGCAATCAGCCCCAGCATTTT CATSRGTGKGNQPQHF
TRBD1 TRBJ2-5 TRBV5-1 TGCGCCAGCGGCGGAGTATGGGACAGGGAGGAGACCCAGTACTTC CASGGVWDREETQYF
NA TRBJ2-7 TRBV2 TGTGCCAGCAGTGTCGAGGGGTCCGAGCAGTACTTC CASSVEGSEQYF
TRBD1 TRBJ1-1 TRBV14 TGTGCCAGCAGCAACAGGGGCACTGAAGCTTTCTTT CASSNRGTEAFF
TRBD2 TRBJ2-7 TRBV5-4 TGTGCCAGCAGCCAGACTAGCGGGAGAGGCCACGAGCAGTACTTC CASSQTSGRGHEQYF
NA TRBJ1-1 TRBV18 TGTGCCAGCTCATCGACAGCAGGGCCTGAAGCTTTCTTT CASSSTAGPEAFF
NA TRBJ2-4 TRBV28 TGTGCCAGCAGATCCTCAGTCGACTCAGCCAAAAACATTCAGTACTTC CASRSSVDSAKNIQYF
NA TRBJ1-1 TRBV6-6 TGTGCCAGCAGTTATTTTCCTGCGGATCCCAAAGCTTTCTTT CASSYFPADPKAFF
TRBD1 TRBJ2-7 TRBV4-3 TGCGCCAGCAGCCGGGACAGGACCTACGAGCAGTACTTC CASSRDRTYEQYF